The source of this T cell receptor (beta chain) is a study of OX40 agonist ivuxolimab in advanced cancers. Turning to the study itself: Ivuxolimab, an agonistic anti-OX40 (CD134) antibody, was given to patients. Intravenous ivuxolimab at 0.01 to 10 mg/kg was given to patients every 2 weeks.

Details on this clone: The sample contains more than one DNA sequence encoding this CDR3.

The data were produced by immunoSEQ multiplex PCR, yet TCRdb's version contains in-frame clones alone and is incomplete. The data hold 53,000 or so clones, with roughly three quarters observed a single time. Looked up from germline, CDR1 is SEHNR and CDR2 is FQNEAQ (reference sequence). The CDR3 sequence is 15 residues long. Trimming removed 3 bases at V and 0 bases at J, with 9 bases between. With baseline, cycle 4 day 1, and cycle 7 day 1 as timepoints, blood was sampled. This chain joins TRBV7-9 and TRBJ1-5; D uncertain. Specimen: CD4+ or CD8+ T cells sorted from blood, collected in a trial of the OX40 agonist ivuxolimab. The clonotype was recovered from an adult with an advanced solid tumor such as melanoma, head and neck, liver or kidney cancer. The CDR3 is CASSLGGYSNQPQHF. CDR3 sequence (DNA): TGTGCCAGCAGCTTGGGCGGATATAGCAATCAGCCCCAGCATTTT. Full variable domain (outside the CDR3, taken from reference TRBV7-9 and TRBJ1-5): DTGVSQNPRHKITKRGQNVTFRCDPISEHNRLYWYRQTLGQGPEFLTYFQNEAQLEKSRLLSDRFSAERPKGSFSTLEIQRTEQGDSAMYLCASSLGGYSNQPQHFGDGTRLSIL.